These 22 T cell receptor beta chains were all obtained from the same sample, sequenced in a study of blood T cell repertoires in COVID-19. Repertoires were generated with immunoSEQ multiplex PCR, while TCRdb's copy carries only in-frame clones and drops some. The repertoire includes 75,000 to 80,000 clones, 80% to 90% of them detected once, and roughly 18% sits in the top ten. Sequencing input: peripheral blood. The source of these receptors is a woman in her sixties with acute or convalescent COVID-19.

The chain carries TRBV7-9 and TRBJ2-5, with D unresolved. The CDR3 runs 14 residues. Germline V gene lookup returns CDR1 SEHNR and CDR2 FQNEAQ (reference sequence). V shed 4 bases and J shed 2 bases, with 11 bases lying between them. The CDR3 region is CASSSPALQETQYF. DNA for the CDR3: TGTGCCAGCAGCTCCCCCGCCCTACAAGAGACCCAGTACTTC.

The chain couples TRBV5-4 to TRBJ1-3; D may be TRBD1 (6 bases). The V gene lost 1 base and the J gene lost 1 base, with 6 bases spanning the gap. This CDR3 spans 14 amino acids. Per the germline V gene, CDR1 is SGHNT and CDR2 is YYREEE (reference sequence). Here the CDR3 reads CASSLRGSGNTIYF. DNA of the CDR3: TGTGCCAGCAGCTTGAGGGGGTCTGGAAACACCATATATTTT.

The chain links TRBV6-5 to TRBJ1-2; D may be TRBD1 (5 bases). There are 15 residues in the CDR3. V lost 0 bases, J lost 6 bases, and 14 bases lay in between. Germline CDR1 MNHEY, CDR2 SVGAGI. The DNA of the CDR3 is TGTGCCAGCAGTTACTCGGAGGGGACGCTTAATGGCTACACCTTC. Protein product: CASSYSEGTLNGYTF.

The gene calls are TRBV10-1 and TRBJ1-1, with D tentatively TRBD1 (5 bases). This CDR3 has 14 residues. Germline V gene data show CDR1 as WNHNN and CDR2 as SYGVQD (reference sequence). V shed 0 bases and J shed 4 bases, with 9 bases lying between them. The CDR3 bases are TGCGCCAGCAGTGAGTCATACAGGAGCACTGAAGCTTTCTTT. Translation: CASSESYRSTEAFF.

The chain uses TRBV7-9 and TRBJ1-2; perhaps TRBD1 as D (5 bases). The CDR3 length is 16 residues. V lost 4 bases and J 4 bases, leaving 19 bases between the germline ends. CDR1 SEHNR and CDR2 FQNEAQ come from the germline V gene (reference sequence). The CDR3 DNA sequence: TGTGCCAGCAGCTCGGTGGACACGGGAGCTTCCTATGGCTACACCTTC. Translating gives CASSSVDTGASYGYTF.

This clone has just a few counts. The chain is built from TRBV7-9 and TRBJ1-2, with no clear D. CDR1 is SEHNR and CDR2 is FQNEAQ in the germline V gene (reference sequence). V lost 1 base and J lost 3, with 15 bases in between. This CDR3 is 16 amino acids long. CDR3 region: CASSLDNPPGYYGYTF. CDR3 coding DNA: TGTGCCAGCAGCTTAGATAACCCCCCGGGGTACTATGGCTACACCTTC.

Here the CDR3 reads CASSLGQGPEQYF. In DNA form, the CDR3 reads TGTGCCAGCAGTTTAGGACAGGGTCCCGAGCAGTACTTC. The rearrangement joins TRBV28 to TRBJ2-7; 8 positions match TRBD1. Germline CDR1 reads MDHEN; CDR2 reads SYDVKM. The CDR3 is 13 residues long. With V trimmed by 2 bases and J by 6 bases, 3 bases remained unmatched.

The chain employs TRBV7-9 and TRBJ2-2; perhaps TRBD1 as D (6 bases). Per germline, CDR1 SEHNR and CDR2 FQNEAQ (reference sequence). Trimming left V 5 bases short and J 5 bases short, with 15 bases between. The CDR3 runs 15 residues. CDR3 in DNA: TGTGCCAGCAGCCCACGGACAGAATGGACCGGGGAGCTGTTTTTT. Amino acids: CASSPRTEWTGELFF.

This chain links TRBV5-1 with TRBJ2-2; TRBD1 matches at 10 bases. V trimming: 2 bases; J trimming: 6 bases; junction bases outside the gene matches: 1. There are 14 residues in the CDR3. Germline CDR1 reads SGHRS; CDR2 reads YFSETQ. CDR3 protein: CASSFGTGAGELFF. The CDR3 nucleotides read TGCGCCAGCAGCTTCGGGACAGGGGCCGGGGAGCTGTTTTTT.

The rearrangement joins TRBV11-2 to TRBJ1-4; 9 positions match TRBD1. V trimming: 5 bases; J trimming: 5 bases; junction bases outside the gene matches: 12. Per germline, CDR1 SGHAT and CDR2 FQNNGV. The length of the CDR3 is 17 residues. The CDR3 region is CASSDSRGQGWNEKLFF. CDR3 DNA sequence: TGTGCCAGCAGCGATTCTCGGGGACAGGGATGGAATGAAAAACTGTTTTTT.

In DNA, the CDR3 is TGTGCCAGAAGCCCTACTAGCATGGAGACCCAGTACTTC. Translated: CARSPTSMETQYF. V is TRBV5-3 and J is TRBJ2-5, with D possibly matching TRBD2 (6 bases). TRBV5-3 counts as an open reading frame of uncertain function. V dropped 4 bases and J dropped 5 bases, with 12 bases sitting between them. This CDR3 has 13 residues.

J is TRBJ2-5 and V is TRBV6-5; the D gene is possibly TRBD2 (5 bases). Germline CDR1 MNHEY, CDR2 SVGAGI. The CDR3 has 13 residues. Trimming took 8 bases from V and 1 from J, leaving 11 bases between them. Written as DNA, the CDR3 is TGTGCCAGCCTTATGAGGGTCCAAGAGACCCAGTACTTC. This sequence encodes CASLMRVQETQYF.

With respect to this clone: At the DNA level, this CDR3 is encoded by other sequences in the same sample as well. The J gene is TRBJ2-7, the V gene TRBV19; D gene unclear. Germline lookup yields CDR1 LNHDA and CDR2 SQIVND (reference sequence). The V and J ends lost 3 bases and 2 bases respectively, with 8 bases between them. This CDR3 region has 13 residues. CDR3 bases: TGTGCCAGTAGTATCGGCGGAGCCTACGAGCAGTACTTC. It codes for CASSIGGAYEQYF. Full variable domain (outside the CDR3, taken from reference TRBV19 and TRBJ2-7): DGGITQSPKYLFRKEGQNVTLSCEQNLNHDAMYWYRQDPGQGLRLIYYSQIVNDFQKGDIAEGYSVSREKKESFPLTVTSAQKNPTAFYLCASSIGGAYEQYFGPGTRLTVT.

The chain recombines TRBV6-2 or TRBV6-3 with TRBJ2-6; 8 bases are shared with TRBD1. The CDR3 has 18 amino acids. Trimming at V came to 3 bases and at J to 1 base, leaving 8 bases not matched to a gene. The germline CDR1 and CDR2 sequences are MNHEY and SVGEGT. For the CDR3, the DNA is TGTGCCAGCAGTTATCCCGGACAGGGTCAATCTGGGGCCAACGTCCTGACTTTC. Translation gives CASSYPGQGQSGANVLTF.

The chain uses TRBV5-1 and TRBJ1-1, with 7 bases fitting TRBD1. Per germline, CDR1 SGHRS and CDR2 YFSETQ. Trimming removed 1 base from V and 1 base from J; junction bases left unmatched: 4. This CDR3 comprises 15 residues. CDR3 bases: TGCGCCAGCAGCTTGCCAGGGGGGTCGAACACTGAAGCTTTCTTT. Translation: CASSLPGGSNTEAFF.

The V call is TRBV27, the J call TRBJ2-4, with D hard to call. This CDR3 is 14 amino acids long. With 7 bases removed from V and 4 bases from J, the gap between germline ends came to 14 bases. The germline gives CDR1 MNHEY, CDR2 SMNVEV (reference sequence). For the CDR3, the DNA is TGTGCCAGCACCTCGGGTGGCAGAAAAAACATTCAGTACTTC. Amino acid sequence: CASTSGGRKNIQYF.

This chain links TRBV7-8 with TRBJ1-1; D might be TRBD1 (5 bases). CDR1 and CDR2 (germline): SGHVS, FQNEAQ. The CDR3 totals 13 residues. Trimming pared 3 bases from V and 5 bases from J, leaving 10 bases between. CDR3 residues: CASSFSRTTEAFF. As DNA, the CDR3 is TGTGCCAGCAGCTTCTCCAGGACAACTGAAGCTTTCTTT.

The genes are TRBV3-1 (or the pseudogene TRBV3-2) and TRBJ1-1; 7 nucleotides agree with TRBD1. Germline assignment: CDR1 LGHDT and CDR2 YNNKEL (reference sequence). V trimming: 4 bases; J trimming: 8 bases; junction bases outside the gene matches: 7. The CDR3 runs to 13 residues. The CDR3 sequence is CASSLNRGAEAFF. In nucleotides, the CDR3 is TGTGCCAGCAGCCTTAACAGGGGCGCCGAAGCTTTCTTT.

The chain links TRBV27 to TRBJ2-3; the D is unclear. CDR1 and CDR2 from the germline V gene are MNHEY and SMNVEV (reference sequence). The V end lost 4 bases, the J end lost 0 bases, and 14 bases lay between the germline ends. The CDR3 has 16 amino acids. CDR3 DNA sequence: TGTGCCAGCAGTTCGACCCCGTACGGGAGCACAGATACGCAGTATTTT. Protein product: CASSSTPYGSTDTQYF.

This rearrangement joins TRBV4-3 to TRBJ2-5; 9 bases align to TRBD2. Germline V gene sequence: CDR1 LGHNA, CDR2 YSLEER. V gave up 4 bases and J gave up 5 bases; unmatched junction bases: 14. This CDR3 is built from 17 residues. DNA of the CDR3: TGCGCCAGCAGCCCCGGACTAGCGAGCGGTATGAAGGAGACCCAGTACTTC. Its protein product is CASSPGLASGMKETQYF.

This clone was seen a handful of times. The rearrangement joins TRBV24-1 to TRBJ2-2; the match to TRBD1 covers 7 bases. The V and J ends lost 3 bases and 5 bases, in that order; junction bases with no gene match: 5. Looked up from germline, CDR1 is KGHDR and CDR2 is SFDVKD. This CDR3 comprises 15 residues. CDR3 sequence (DNA): TGTGCCACCAGTGATCTGACAGGGAATACCGGGGAGCTGTTTTTT. Its translation is CATSDLTGNTGELFF.

This clone was seen just once. This CDR3 is also generated by other DNA sequences in the sample. This chain links TRBV4-3 with TRBJ2-7; D is possibly TRBD2 (7 bases). The V end lost 1 base, the J end lost 0 bases, and 16 bases lay between the germline ends. The CDR3 is made up of 17 amino acids. Looked up from germline, CDR1 is LGHNA and CDR2 is YSLEER. The chain's CDR3 is CASSQGLTGGSSYEQYF. The DNA for the CDR3 is TGCGCCAGCAGCCAAGGGTTGACGGGGGGCAGCTCCTACGAGCAGTACTTC.